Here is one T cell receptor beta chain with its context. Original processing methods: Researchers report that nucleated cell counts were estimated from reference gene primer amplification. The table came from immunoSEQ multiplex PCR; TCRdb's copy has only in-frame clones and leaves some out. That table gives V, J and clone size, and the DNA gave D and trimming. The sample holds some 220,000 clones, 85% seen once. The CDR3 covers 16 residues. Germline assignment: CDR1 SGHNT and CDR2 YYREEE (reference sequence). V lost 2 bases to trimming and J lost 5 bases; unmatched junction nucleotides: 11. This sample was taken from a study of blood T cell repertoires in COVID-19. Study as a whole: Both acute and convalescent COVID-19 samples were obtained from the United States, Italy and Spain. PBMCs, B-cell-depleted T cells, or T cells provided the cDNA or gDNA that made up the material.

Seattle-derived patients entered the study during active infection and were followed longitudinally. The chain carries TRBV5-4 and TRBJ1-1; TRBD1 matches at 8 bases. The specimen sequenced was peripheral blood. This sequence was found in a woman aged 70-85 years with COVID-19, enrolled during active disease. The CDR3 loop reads CASSFPPGQGGTEAFF. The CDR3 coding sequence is TGTGCCAGCAGCTTCCCCCCCGGACAGGGCGGGACTGAAGCTTTCTTT.